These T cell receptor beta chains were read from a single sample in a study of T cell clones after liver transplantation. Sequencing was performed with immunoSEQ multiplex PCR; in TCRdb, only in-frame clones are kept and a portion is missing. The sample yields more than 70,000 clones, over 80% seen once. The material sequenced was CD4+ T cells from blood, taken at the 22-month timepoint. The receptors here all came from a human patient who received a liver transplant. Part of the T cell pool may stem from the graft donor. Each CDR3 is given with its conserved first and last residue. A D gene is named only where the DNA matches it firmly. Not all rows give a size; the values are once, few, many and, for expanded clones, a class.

DNA: TGTGCCAGCAGCCTCGGACAGGGGGAGAGGTATTTT
CDR3: CASSLGQGERYF
size: NA
V: TRBV11-1
J: TRBJ2-3
D: TRBD1

DNA: TGTGCCAGCAGTTTAGCAGGAGGGGGCTACACCTTC
CDR3: CASSLAGGGYTF
size: NA
V: TRBV28
J: TRBJ1-2
D: NA

DNA: TGCAGTGCCACTAGAGGAGAGACCCAGTACTTC
CDR3: CSATRGETQYF
size: NA
V: TRBV20-1
J: TRBJ2-5
D: NA

DNA: TGTGCCAGCAGCCCCGCCCGCGAGCAGTACTTC
CDR3: CASSPAREQYF
size: NA
V: TRBV2
J: TRBJ2-7
D: NA

DNA: TGTGCCAGTAGTCCTCGATGGGGGGGGCGGGCTGAGCAGTTCTTC
CDR3: CASSPRWGGRAEQFF
size: NA
V: TRBV19
J: TRBJ2-1
D: NA

DNA: TGTGCCAGCAGCTTGGGGGGAGATAGCAATCAGCCCCAGCATTTT
CDR3: CASSLGGDSNQPQHF
size: once
V: TRBV7-2
J: TRBJ1-5
D: NA

DNA: TGTGCCAGCAGCTTGCGGGCCCAGGAGACCCAGTACTTC
CDR3: CASSLRAQETQYF
size: once
V: TRBV5-5
J: TRBJ2-5
D: NA

DNA: TGCGCCAGCAGCGCCGGGAGCGGTGGGGATACGCAGTATTTT
CDR3: CASSAGSGGDTQYF
size: NA
V: TRBV5-1
J: TRBJ2-3
D: NA

DNA: TGTGCCAGTAGTATCCGGGACAGGGGACTTCCGAACACCGGGGAGCTGTTTTTT
CDR3: CASSIRDRGLPNTGELFF
size: NA
V: TRBV19
J: TRBJ2-2
D: TRBD1

DNA: TGTGCCAGCAGCTTTGGGGGCCCCTACGAGCAGTACTTC
CDR3: CASSFGGPYEQYF
size: NA
V: TRBV11-2
J: TRBJ2-7
D: NA

DNA: TGTGCCAGCACCCGACGCCGGCAGACCTTTCAATTCGGAGAGCAGTACTTC
CDR3: CASTRRRQTFQFGEQYF
size: NA
V: TRBV5-6
J: TRBJ2-7
D: NA

DNA: TGTGCCAGCAGCCAAGGGCCAGGGGGCACCGGGGAGCTGTTTTTT
CDR3: CASSQGPGGTGELFF
size: NA
V: TRBV14
J: TRBJ2-2
D: TRBD1

DNA: TGTGCCAGCGGACCGGGGGGGACCTACAATGAGCAGTTCTTC
CDR3: CASGPGGTYNEQFF
size: NA
V: TRBV2
J: TRBJ2-1
D: TRBD2

DNA: TGTGCCAGCAGTGACGCGACAGGGGCCACTGAAGCTTTCTTT
CDR3: CASSDATGATEAFF
size: NA
V: TRBV2
J: TRBJ1-1
D: TRBD1

DNA: TGTGCCAGCAGTTACAACCTTGGTTGGGCCAACGTCCTGACTTTC
CDR3: CASSYNLGWANVLTF
size: NA
V: TRBV6-5
J: TRBJ2-6
D: NA

DNA: TGTGCCAGTAGTATCCGGGACAGCCCCTACGAGCAGTACTTC
CDR3: CASSIRDSPYEQYF
size: NA
V: TRBV19
J: TRBJ2-7
D: TRBD1

DNA: TGTGCCAGCAGTTTCTCTAGCGGGTTGGGATCGCTTTTCCAAGAGACCCAGTACTTC
CDR3: CASSFSSGLGSLFQETQYF
size: NA
V: TRBV28
J: TRBJ2-5
D: TRBD2

DNA: TGTGCCAGCAAGCTCGACAGGATCTTGTACGAGCAGTACTTC
CDR3: CASKLDRILYEQYF
size: NA
V: TRBV6-1
J: TRBJ2-7
D: NA

DNA: TGTGCCAGCAGCAAAGAAAGTGTCGGGGATGAAAAACTGTTTTTT
CDR3: CASSKESVGDEKLFF
size: NA
V: TRBV21-1
J: TRBJ1-4
D: NA

DNA: TGTGCCAGCAGTTTAGGTGGTAGCGGGAGGGCCTACGAGCAGTACTTC
CDR3: CASSLGGSGRAYEQYF
size: NA
V: TRBV27
J: TRBJ2-7
D: TRBD2

DNA: TGTGCCAGTAGTCTAAACACGTCGATTACTAGCGGGGGGGGTCCAAACATTCAGTACTTC
CDR3: CASSLNTSITSGGGPNIQYF
size: NA
V: TRBV19
J: TRBJ2-4
D: TRBD2

DNA: TGTGCCAGTAGTCTCACTAGACAGGGCGGGCGGGTCCAGCATTTT
CDR3: CASSLTRQGGRVQHF
size: once
V: TRBV19
J: TRBJ1-5
D: TRBD1

DNA: TGTGCCAGCAGCCCCCAGGCGCGCTCAAGGGAGACCCAGTACTTC
CDR3: CASSPQARSRETQYF
size: NA
V: TRBV7-9
J: TRBJ2-5
D: NA

DNA: TGCGCCAGCAGCCAAGAGTTGGGGGGAAACACCATATATTTT
CDR3: CASSQELGGNTIYF
size: NA
V: TRBV4-3
J: TRBJ1-3
D: NA

DNA: TGTGCCAGCAGTGAAGGTCGCGGTCTGTGGAGAGAGCAGTACTTC
CDR3: CASSEGRGLWREQYF
size: NA
V: TRBV6-1
J: TRBJ2-7
D: NA

DNA: TGTGCCAGCAGTGAAGGGATGGACAGGGGTGATACGCAGTATTTT
CDR3: CASSEGMDRGDTQYF
size: NA
V: TRBV2
J: TRBJ2-3
D: TRBD1

DNA: TGCGCCAGCAGCGTAGGTAATAGCGGGGAATCCTACAATGAGCAGTTCTTC
CDR3: CASSVGNSGESYNEQFF
size: NA
V: TRBV5-1
J: TRBJ2-1
D: TRBD2

DNA: TGTGCCAGCAGTGCTCCGGGACGGAGCACAGATACGCAGTATTTT
CDR3: CASSAPGRSTDTQYF
size: NA
V: TRBV27
J: TRBJ2-3
D: NA

DNA: TGTGCCACCAGTTTGGGGACAGACCCGTACAATGAGCAGTTCTTC
CDR3: CATSLGTDPYNEQFF
size: few
V: TRBV15
J: TRBJ2-1
D: TRBD1

DNA: TGTGCCAGCAGCTTTTCCAGGGGGCGGGCGGGAGGTTCCTACAATGAGCAGTTCTTC
CDR3: CASSFSRGRAGGSYNEQFF
size: once
V: TRBV11-3
J: TRBJ2-1
D: NA

DNA: TGTGCCAGCAGTCTCGGACAGGGGGCCTCAATAACCTACGAGCAGTACTTC
CDR3: CASSLGQGASITYEQYF
size: once
V: TRBV28
J: TRBJ2-7
D: TRBD1

DNA: TGTGCCAAAGATACTGATTACTATGGCTACACCTTC
CDR3: CAKDTDYYGYTF
size: NA
V: TRBV21-1
J: TRBJ1-2
D: NA

DNA: TGTGCCAGCAATCCGGTTCAGGGGGCAGCCAACGTCCTGACTTTC
CDR3: CASNPVQGAANVLTF
size: NA
V: TRBV2
J: TRBJ2-6
D: TRBD1

DNA: TGTGCCAGCAGCCCACAAAGCGGGAGGGGGGGTAGCACTGAAGCTTTCTTT
CDR3: CASSPQSGRGGSTEAFF
size: NA
V: TRBV7-2
J: TRBJ1-1
D: NA

DNA: TGTGCCAGCAGCGTTGGGACACTTCCCTACGAGCAGTACTTC
CDR3: CASSVGTLPYEQYF
size: NA
V: TRBV9
J: TRBJ2-7
D: NA

DNA: TGTGCCAGCAGCTTAGTCCGGGGAAATTCCGAGACCCAGTACTTC
CDR3: CASSLVRGNSETQYF
size: NA
V: TRBV7-2
J: TRBJ2-5
D: NA

DNA: TGTGCCAGCAGTAGACAGACAGGGAACACCGGGGAGCTGTTTTTT
CDR3: CASSRQTGNTGELFF
size: NA
V: TRBV27
J: TRBJ2-2
D: NA